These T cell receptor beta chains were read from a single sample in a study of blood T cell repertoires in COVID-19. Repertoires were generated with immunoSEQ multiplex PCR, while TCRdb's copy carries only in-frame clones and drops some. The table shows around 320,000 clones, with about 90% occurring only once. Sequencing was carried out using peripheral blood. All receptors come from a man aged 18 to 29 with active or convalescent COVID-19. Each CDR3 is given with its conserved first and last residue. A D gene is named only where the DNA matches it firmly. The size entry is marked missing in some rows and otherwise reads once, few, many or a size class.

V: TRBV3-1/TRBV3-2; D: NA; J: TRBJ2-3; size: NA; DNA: TGTGCCAGCAGCCAGGGGGCGGGCACAGATACGCAGTATTTT; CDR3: CASSQGAGTDTQYF
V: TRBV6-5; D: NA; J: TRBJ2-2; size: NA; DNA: TGTGCCAGCAGTTACGGGGGGGCTCCCAATCCCGGGGAGCTGTTTTTT; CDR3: CASSYGGAPNPGELFF
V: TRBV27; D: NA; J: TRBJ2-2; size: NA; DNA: TGTGCCAGCAGTTTGACTAACCCATACACCGGGGAGCTGTTTTTT; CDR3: CASSLTNPYTGELFF
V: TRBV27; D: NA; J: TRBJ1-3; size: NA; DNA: TGTGCCAGCAGTCGCTACTTTACAGGGTACTCTGGAAACACCATATATTTT; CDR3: CASSRYFTGYSGNTIYF
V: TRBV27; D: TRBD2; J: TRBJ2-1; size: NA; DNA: TGTGCCAGCAGTTTCGCGGGAGATAATGAGCAGTTCTTC; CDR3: CASSFAGDNEQFF
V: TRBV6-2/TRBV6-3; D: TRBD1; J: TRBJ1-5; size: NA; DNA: TGTGCCAGCAGTTACATACAGGGGAGCTTTCAGCCCCAGCATTTT; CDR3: CASSYIQGSFQPQHF
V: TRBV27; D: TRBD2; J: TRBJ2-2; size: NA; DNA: TGTGCCAGCAGTGAATTAACTAGCGGGGGAAACACCGGGGAGCTGTTTTTT; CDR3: CASSELTSGGNTGELFF
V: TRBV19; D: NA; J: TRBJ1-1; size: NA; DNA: TGTGCCAGTACTTCAATGGCCGGGACTGAAGCTTTCTTT; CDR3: CASTSMAGTEAFF
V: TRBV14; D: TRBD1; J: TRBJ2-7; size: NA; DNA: TGTGCCAGCAGCCGACAGGGGGCATACGAGCAGTACTTC; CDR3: CASSRQGAYEQYF
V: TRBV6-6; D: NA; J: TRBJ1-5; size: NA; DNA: TGTGCCAGCAGTGCACAGGGCTTCAATCAGCCCCAGCATTTT; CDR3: CASSAQGFNQPQHF
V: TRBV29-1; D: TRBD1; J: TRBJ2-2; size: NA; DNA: TGCAGCGTTGCGGACAGGGCCTTCACCGGGGAGCTGTTTTTT; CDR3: CSVADRAFTGELFF
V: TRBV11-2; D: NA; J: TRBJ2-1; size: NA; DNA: TGTGCCAGCAGCCAGGGGCCTAGCTCCTACAATGAGCAGTTCTTC; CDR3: CASSQGPSSYNEQFF
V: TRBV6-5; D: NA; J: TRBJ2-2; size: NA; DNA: TGTGCCAGCAGCCAGGGGTTGGCCGGGGAGCTGTTTTTT; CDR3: CASSQGLAGELFF
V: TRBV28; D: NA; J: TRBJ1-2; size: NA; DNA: TGTGCCAGCAGTTTGGGCCCGGGGGGCTACACCTTC; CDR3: CASSLGPGGYTF
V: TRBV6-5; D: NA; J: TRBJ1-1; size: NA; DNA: TGTGCCAGCAACCCTGCGCGGTTGAACACTGAAGCTTTCTTT; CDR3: CASNPARLNTEAFF
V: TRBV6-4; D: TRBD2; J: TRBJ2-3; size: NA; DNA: TGTGCCAGCAGTGCCGCCAGCGGGGGCACAGATACGCAGTATTTT; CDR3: CASSAASGGTDTQYF
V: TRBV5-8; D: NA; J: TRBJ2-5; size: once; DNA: TGTGCCAGCAGCTTCTCCCCGACAGGTTTTTGGGTGGAGACCCAGTACTTC; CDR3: CASSFSPTGFWVETQYF
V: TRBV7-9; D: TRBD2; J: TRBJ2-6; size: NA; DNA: TGTGCCAGCAGCTCCGGGGGGACCAACGTCCTGACTTTC; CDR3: CASSSGGTNVLTF
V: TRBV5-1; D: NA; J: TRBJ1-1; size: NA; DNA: TGCGCCAGCAGCTTGGTCAGGTCGAACACTGAAGCTTTCTTT; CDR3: CASSLVRSNTEAFF
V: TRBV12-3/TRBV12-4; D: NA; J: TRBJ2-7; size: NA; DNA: TGTGCCAGCAGTCCCTTCGGTCCCTACGAGCAGTACTTC; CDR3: CASSPFGPYEQYF
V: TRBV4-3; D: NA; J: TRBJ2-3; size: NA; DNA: TGCGCCAGCAGCCAAGGGGCAGGGGGCACAGATACGCAGTATTTT; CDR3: CASSQGAGGTDTQYF
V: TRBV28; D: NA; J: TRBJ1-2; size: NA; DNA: TGTGCCAGCAGTTTTTCTACAGGGGGCTACACCTTC; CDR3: CASSFSTGGYTF
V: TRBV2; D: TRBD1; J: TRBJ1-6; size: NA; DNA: TGTGCCAGCGGAAAGACAGGGGTTCCCGGTTCACCCCTCCACTTT; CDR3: CASGKTGVPGSPLHF
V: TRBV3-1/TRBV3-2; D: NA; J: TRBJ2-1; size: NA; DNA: TGTGCCAGCACCATCGGAGGGAACTCCTACAATGAGCAGTTCTTC; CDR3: CASTIGGNSYNEQFF
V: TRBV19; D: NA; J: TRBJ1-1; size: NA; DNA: TGTGCCAGTACTAAAGGAGGTAGATTGGGCACTGAAGCTTTCTTT; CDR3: CASTKGGRLGTEAFF
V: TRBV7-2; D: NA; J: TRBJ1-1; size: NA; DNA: TGTGCCAGCAGCTTACGGGCAGGGTATCGTTCCACTGAAGCTTTCTTT; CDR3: CASSLRAGYRSTEAFF
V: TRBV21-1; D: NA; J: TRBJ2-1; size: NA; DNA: TGTGCCAGGTCACAGGGGGTCCACGGGCAGTTCTTC; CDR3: CARSQGVHGQFF
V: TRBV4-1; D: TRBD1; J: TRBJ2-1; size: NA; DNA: TGCGCCAGCAGCCAACTTCCGGGACAGGGGTTCAACAATGAGCAGTTCTTC; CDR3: CASSQLPGQGFNNEQFF
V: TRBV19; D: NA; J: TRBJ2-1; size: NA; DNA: TGTGCCAGTAGTATCGAGTTGAGCTCCTACAATGAGCAGTTCTTC; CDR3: CASSIELSSYNEQFF
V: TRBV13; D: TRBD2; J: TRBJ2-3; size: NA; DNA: TGTGCCAGCAGCTTAGGCCACAGACTAGCCCCAGATACGCAGTATTTT; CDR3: CASSLGHRLAPDTQYF
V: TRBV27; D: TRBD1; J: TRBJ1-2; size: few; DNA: TGTGCCAGCAGTCTCCGGACAGGGGAGCAAGGCTACACCTTC; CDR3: CASSLRTGEQGYTF
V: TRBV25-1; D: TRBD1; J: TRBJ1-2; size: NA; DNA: TGTGCCAGCAGTGACCGGGACAGGCCGACATTCCTTAACTATGGCTACACCTTC; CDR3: CASSDRDRPTFLNYGYTF
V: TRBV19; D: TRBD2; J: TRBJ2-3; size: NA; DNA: TGTGCCAGTAGTTACTATAGCGGGAGTACCACGCAGTATTTT; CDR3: CASSYYSGSTTQYF
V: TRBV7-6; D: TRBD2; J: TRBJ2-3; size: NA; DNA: TGTGCCAGCAGCTGGGGACTAGCGGGGGGGCCTTGGCCAAGCACAGATACGCAGTATTTT; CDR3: CASSWGLAGGPWPSTDTQYF
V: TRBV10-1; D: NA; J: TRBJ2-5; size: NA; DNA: TGCGCCAGCAGTGACCTGAGTAGTTGGGAGACCCAGTACTTC; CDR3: CASSDLSSWETQYF
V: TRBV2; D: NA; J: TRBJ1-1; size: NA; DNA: TGTGCCAGCAGTGAAAGATTAGGAGGGAACACTGAAGCTTTCTTT; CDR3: CASSERLGGNTEAFF
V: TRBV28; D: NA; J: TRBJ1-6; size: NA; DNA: TGTGCCAGCAGTTTCAGGGCGCGGGGGAGGAGAGGGTCACCCCTCCACTTT; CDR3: CASSFRARGRRGSPLHF
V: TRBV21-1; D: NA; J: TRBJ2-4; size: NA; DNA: TGTGCCAGCAGCAAAGGAGACAAAGCCAAAAACATTCAGTACTTC; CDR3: CASSKGDKAKNIQYF
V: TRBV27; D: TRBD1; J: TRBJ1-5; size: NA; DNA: TGTGCCAGCAGAACAGGGGGATATTATAGCAATCAGCCCCAGCATTTT; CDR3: CASRTGGYYSNQPQHF
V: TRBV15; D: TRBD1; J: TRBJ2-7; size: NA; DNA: TGTGCCACCAGCAGAGGGACAGGGGGTCCCTACGAGCAGTACTTC; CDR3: CATSRGTGGPYEQYF
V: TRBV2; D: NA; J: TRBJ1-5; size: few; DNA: TGTGCCAGCAAATCAGCGACGCGGAATCAGCCCCAGCATTTT; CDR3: CASKSATRNQPQHF
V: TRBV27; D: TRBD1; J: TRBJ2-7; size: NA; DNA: TGTGCCAGCAGTTCCATGGGGACAGGTATCTACGAGCAGTACTTC; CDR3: CASSSMGTGIYEQYF
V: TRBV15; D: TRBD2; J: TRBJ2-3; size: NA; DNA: TGTGCCACCCGTATGGCGGGGGGCACAGATACGCAGTATTTT; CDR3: CATRMAGGTDTQYF
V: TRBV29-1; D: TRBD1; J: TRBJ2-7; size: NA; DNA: TGCAGCGTTGAAGATCGGGACAGTCCCCTCGAGCAGTACTTC; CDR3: CSVEDRDSPLEQYF
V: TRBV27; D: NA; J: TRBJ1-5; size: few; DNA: TGTGCCAGCAGTCCCGGACAGTACAATCAGCCCCAGCATTTT; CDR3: CASSPGQYNQPQHF
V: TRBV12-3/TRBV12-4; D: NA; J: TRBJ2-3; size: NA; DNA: TGTGCCAGCAGCTTCGGAGGCACAGATACGCAGTATTTT; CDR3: CASSFGGTDTQYF
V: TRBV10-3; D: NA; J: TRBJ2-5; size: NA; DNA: TGTGCCATCAGCCCAGGGGTCCAAGAGACCCAGTACTTC; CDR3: CAISPGVQETQYF
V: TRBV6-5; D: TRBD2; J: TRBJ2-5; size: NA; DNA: TGTGCCAGCACACAAACTAGCGGGCCCCAAGAGACCCAGTACTTC; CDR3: CASTQTSGPQETQYF
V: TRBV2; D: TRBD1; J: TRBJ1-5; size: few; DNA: TGTGCCAGCAGTGAGCTACAGGGGAGAGATTCGAATTTT; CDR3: CASSELQGRDSNF
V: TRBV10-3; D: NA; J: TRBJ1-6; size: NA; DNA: TGTGCCGTCAGTCTGACAGGCTCAAATTCACCCCTCCACTTT; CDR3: CAVSLTGSNSPLHF
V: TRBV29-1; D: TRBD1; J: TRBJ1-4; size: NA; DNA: TGCAGCGTTGGACAGGGAAGGAATGAAAAACTGTTTTTT; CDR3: CSVGQGRNEKLFF
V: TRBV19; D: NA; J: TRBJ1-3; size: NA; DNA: TGTGCCAGTAGCCCCACTCACTCTGGAAACACCATATATTTT; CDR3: CASSPTHSGNTIYF
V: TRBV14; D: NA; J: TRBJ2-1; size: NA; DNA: TGTGCCAGCAGCCAAGAAAGTACGGCGGGCCGACCTTCCTACAATGAGCAGTTCTTC; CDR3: CASSQESTAGRPSYNEQFF
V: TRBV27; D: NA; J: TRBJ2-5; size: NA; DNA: TGTGCCAGCAGTTTCGAAGAGACCCAGTACTTC; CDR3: CASSFEETQYF
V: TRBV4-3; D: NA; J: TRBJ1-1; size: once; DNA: TGCGCCAGCAGCCGGTTAGGGGACTTCGCCACTGAAGCTTTCTTT; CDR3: CASSRLGDFATEAFF
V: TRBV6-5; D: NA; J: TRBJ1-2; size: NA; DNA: TGTGCCAGCAGTTTATCTCCCTCAGTTTCCTATGGCTACACCTTC; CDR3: CASSLSPSVSYGYTF
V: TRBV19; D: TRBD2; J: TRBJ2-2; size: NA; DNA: TGTGCCAGTAGTCCGTGGACTAGCGGGTCCGGGGAGCTGTTTTTT; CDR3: CASSPWTSGSGELFF
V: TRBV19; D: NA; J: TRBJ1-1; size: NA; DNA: TGTGCCAGTAGTAGACAAGTTATGAACACTGAAGCTTTCTTT; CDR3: CASSRQVMNTEAFF
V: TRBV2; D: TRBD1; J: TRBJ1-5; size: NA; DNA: TGTGCCAGCAGTGAAGCAAGGACAGGGAAGAATCAGCCCCAGCATTTT; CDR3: CASSEARTGKNQPQHF